The source of this T cell receptor beta chain is a study of shared clonotypes between healthy human individuals. CD45RO-negative, CCR7-positively selected cells formed the naive CD8 fraction, excluding terminally differentiated effector memory CD45RA+ cells. Sequencing used immunoSEQ multiplex PCR; TCRdb keeps in-frame clones, though not all of them. In the table there are roughly 570,000 clones, 95% to 98% of which are singletons. V gave up 4 bases and J gave up 7 bases; unmatched junction bases: 14. CDR1 and CDR2 (germline): MNHEY, SMNVEV (reference sequence). This CDR3 is 16 amino acids long. Input material: naive CD8+ T cells sorted from blood. The chain recombines TRBV27 with TRBJ2-7, with 9 bases fitting TRBD1. The TCR comes from a man younger than 45 in good health. The CDR3 coding sequence is TGTGCCAGCAGTTGGACAGGGGCAACCTTAAAAGGGGAGCAGTACTTC. Its protein is CASSWTGATLKGEQYF.